This TCR beta chain was observed in a study of T cells after yellow fever vaccination (dated by TCRdb to between 2017 and 2020). As for the study more broadly: The SMART-Seq v4 Ultra Low Input RNA kit was used to prepare libraries from fractions with low cell numbers. To follow T-cell clones before and after both primary and booster YFV17D yellow fever vaccination, bulk TCR alpha and beta repertoires underwent longitudinal sequencing. Two healthy male donors made up the cohort, one aged 18 to 29 years and the other aged 30 to 39 years. Blood samples were taken at several timepoints before and after primary and secondary immunization, and bulk PBMC replicates and cell subsets were isolated.

CDR1 and CDR2, looked up from the germline V gene, are MNHEY and SVGEGT. The CDR3 spans 12 residues, from the cysteine through the phenylalanine. Only CDR3 DNA is held: 36 bases, read in frame from base 1. Cut back by 9 bases and 1 base, the V and J ends lie 7 bases apart. TCR cDNA was synthesized by 5'RACE template switching, through which a universal primer site and unique molecular identifiers were introduced. Priming for cDNA synthesis came from both the TCR alpha and TCR beta constant segments. Library amplification involved two PCR steps, and the second step added sample barcodes and sequencing adapters. Sequencing of libraries was performed on Illumina HiSeq 2500 (2x100 bp) or NovaSeq (2x150 bp). As for the authors' bioinformatics: Demultiplexing of reads and collapsing into UMI consensus sequences were performed with MIGEC, and V(D)J alignment was carried out with MiXCR. Using edgeR on replicate PBMC samples, clonotypes were called vaccine-responding if FDR was below 0.01 and the log2 fold change was above 5 up to day 15. Each bulk clonotype was labeled CD4 or CD8 based on which sequenced repertoire, CD4 or CD8, contained the clonotype at higher abundance. The public reads were quality trimmed at Q25 with fastp and then assembled into clones with MiXCR by TCRdb, keeping productive beta chains. One record per CDR3 amino acid sequence lists the most common genes and DNA. TCRdb, rather than the study authors, made the V and J calls. For this sample there are around 530,000 distinct CDR3 sequences; 17% appear just once. The ten largest clones take up around 15% of the sample.

This clonotype was found a few times. The antigen it recognizes is unknown. Base qualities are not recorded, but no much larger clone differs from it by a single base. The treatment or condition label, read with the paper, signifies: live attenuated yellow fever vaccine strain. At each blood-draw timepoint, two biological replicates of bulk PBMCs were collected. PBMCs were isolated from peripheral blood using a standard Ficoll-Paque protocol. TriZol was used to extract RNA from bulk PBMCs, CD4 and CD8 fractions, and dextramer-positive and dextramer-negative fractions. The full study reports these points: Most clones expanded after primary vaccination were re-detected after the booster (around 96% of CD4 and approximately 88% of CD8), suggesting broad memory maintenance. Because the study included only a couple of donors, the extent to which the findings can be generalized is limited. Compared with the primary T-cell response, the secondary T-cell response was faster but weaker, reaching its peak on day 5 rather than on day 15. A small fraction of clonotypes appeared in both the CD4 and CD8 compartments, likely as a result of convergent recombination. Computational filtering was required because FACS-sorted repertoires could contain abundant contaminating clonotypes from the bulk population.

This material consisted of PBMCs, taken 5 days after the first yellow fever vaccination. Recombination joined TRBV6-2 or TRBV6-3 with TRBJ2-1; the D gene is perhaps TRBD2, from 6 matching bases. The clonotype originates from a man aged 18 to 35 who received the YFV17D yellow fever vaccine. Here is the DNA: TGTGCCAGTGGGACTTCCTACAATGAGCAGTTCTTC. Its translation reads: CASGTSYNEQFF.